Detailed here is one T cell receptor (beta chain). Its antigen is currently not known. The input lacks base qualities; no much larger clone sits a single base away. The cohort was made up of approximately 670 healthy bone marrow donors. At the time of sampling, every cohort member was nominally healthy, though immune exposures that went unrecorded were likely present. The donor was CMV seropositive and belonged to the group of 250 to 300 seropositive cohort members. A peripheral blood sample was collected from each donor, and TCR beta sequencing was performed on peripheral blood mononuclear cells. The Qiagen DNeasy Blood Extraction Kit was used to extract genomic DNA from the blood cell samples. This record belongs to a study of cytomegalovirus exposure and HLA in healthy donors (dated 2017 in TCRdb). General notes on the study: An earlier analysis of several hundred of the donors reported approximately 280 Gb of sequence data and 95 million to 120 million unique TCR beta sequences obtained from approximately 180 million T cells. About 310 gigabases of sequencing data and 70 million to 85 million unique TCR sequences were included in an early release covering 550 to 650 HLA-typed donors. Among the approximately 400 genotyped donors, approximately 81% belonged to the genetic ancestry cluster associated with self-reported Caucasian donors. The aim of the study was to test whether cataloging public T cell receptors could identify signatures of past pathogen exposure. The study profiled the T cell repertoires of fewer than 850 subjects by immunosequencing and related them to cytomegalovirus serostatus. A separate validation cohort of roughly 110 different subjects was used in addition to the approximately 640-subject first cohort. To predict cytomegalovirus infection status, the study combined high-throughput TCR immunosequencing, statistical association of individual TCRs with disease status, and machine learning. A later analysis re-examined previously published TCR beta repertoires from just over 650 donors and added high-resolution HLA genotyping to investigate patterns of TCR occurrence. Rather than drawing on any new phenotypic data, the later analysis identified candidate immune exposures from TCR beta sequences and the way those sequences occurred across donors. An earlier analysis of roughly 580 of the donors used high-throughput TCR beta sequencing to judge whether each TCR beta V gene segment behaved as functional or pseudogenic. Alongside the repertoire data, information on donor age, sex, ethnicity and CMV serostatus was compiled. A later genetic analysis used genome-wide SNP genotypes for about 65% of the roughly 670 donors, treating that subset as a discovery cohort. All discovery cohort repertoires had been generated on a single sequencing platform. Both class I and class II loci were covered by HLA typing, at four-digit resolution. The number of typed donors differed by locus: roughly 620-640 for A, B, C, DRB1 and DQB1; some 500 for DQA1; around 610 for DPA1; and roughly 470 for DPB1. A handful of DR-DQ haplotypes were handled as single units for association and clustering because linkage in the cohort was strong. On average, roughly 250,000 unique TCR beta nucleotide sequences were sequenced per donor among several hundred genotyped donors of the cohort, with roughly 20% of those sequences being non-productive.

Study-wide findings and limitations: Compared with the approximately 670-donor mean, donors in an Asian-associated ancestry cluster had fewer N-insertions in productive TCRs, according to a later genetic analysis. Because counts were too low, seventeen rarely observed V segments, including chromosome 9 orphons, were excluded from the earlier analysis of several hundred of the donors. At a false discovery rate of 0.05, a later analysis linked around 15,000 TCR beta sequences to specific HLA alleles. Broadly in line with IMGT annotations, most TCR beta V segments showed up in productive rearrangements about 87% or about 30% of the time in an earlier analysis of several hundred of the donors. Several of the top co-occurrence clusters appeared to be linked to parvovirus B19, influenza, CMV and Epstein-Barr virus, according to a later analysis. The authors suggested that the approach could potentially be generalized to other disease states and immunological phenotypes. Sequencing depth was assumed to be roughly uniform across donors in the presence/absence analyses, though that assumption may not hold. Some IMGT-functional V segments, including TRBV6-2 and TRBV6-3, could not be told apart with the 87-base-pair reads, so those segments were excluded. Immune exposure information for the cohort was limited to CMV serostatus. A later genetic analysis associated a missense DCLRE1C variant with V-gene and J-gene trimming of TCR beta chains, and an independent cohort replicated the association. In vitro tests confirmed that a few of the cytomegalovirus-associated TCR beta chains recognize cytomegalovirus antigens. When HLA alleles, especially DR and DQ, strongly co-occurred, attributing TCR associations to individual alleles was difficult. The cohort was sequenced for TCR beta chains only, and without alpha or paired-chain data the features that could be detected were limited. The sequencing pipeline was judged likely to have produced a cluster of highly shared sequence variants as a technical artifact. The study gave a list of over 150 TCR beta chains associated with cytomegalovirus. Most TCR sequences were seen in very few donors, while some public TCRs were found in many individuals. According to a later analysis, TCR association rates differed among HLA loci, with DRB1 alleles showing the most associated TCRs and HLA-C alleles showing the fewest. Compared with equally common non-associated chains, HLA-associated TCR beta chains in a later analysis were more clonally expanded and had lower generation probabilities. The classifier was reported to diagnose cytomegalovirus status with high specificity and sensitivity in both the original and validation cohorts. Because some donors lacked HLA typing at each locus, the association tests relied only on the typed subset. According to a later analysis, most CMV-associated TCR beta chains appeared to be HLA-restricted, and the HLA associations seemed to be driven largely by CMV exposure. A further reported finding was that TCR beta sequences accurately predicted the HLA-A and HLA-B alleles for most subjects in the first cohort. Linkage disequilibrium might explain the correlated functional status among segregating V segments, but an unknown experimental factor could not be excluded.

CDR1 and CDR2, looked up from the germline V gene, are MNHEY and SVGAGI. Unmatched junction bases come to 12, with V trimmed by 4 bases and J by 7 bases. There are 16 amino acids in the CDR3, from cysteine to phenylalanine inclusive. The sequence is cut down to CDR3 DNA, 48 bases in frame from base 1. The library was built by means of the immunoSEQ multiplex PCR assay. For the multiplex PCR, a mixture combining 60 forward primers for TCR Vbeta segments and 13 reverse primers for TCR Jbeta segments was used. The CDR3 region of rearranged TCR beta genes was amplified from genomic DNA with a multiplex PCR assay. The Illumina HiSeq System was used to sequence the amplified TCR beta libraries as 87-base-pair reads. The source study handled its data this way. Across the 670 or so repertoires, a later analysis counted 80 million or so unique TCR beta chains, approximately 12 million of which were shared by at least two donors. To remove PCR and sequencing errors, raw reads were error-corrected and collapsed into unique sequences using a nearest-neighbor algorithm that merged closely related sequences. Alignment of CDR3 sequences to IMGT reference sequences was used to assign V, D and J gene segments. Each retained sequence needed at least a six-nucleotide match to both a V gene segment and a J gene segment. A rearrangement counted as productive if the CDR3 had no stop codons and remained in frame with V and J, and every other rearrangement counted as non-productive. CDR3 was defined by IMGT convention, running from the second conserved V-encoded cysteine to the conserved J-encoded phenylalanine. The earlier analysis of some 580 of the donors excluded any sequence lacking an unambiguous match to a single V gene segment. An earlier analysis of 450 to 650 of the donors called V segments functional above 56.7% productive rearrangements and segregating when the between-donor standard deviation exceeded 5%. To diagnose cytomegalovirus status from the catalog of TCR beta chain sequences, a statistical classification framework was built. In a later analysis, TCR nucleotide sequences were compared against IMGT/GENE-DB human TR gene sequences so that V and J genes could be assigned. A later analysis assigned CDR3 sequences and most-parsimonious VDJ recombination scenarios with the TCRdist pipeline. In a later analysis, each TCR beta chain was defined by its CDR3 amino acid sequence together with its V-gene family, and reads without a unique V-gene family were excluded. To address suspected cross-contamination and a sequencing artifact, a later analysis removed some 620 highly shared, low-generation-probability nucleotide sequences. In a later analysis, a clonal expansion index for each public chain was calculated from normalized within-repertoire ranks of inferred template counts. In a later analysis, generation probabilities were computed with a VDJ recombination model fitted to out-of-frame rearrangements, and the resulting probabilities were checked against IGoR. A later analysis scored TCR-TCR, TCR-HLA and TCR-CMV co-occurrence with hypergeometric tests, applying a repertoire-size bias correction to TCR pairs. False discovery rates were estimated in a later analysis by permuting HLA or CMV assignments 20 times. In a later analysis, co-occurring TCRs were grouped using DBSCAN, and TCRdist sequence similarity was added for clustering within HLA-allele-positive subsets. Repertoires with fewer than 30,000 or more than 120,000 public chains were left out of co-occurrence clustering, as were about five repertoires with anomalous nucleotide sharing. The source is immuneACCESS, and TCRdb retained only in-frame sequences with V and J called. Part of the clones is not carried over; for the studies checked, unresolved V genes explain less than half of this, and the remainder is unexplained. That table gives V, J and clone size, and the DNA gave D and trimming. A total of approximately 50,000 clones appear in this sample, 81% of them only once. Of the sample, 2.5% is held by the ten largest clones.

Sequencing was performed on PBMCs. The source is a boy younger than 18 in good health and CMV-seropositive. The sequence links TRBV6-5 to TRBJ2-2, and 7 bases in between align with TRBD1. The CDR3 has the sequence CASSSGKTGVHGELFF. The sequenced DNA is TGTGCCAGCAGTTCTGGAAAAACAGGGGTGCACGGGGAGCTGTTTTTT.